The present T cell receptor (beta chain) was sequenced within a study of identical twins. The CDR3 length is 12 residues. V dropped 1 base and J dropped 4 bases, with 4 bases sitting between them. Germline V gene lookup returns CDR1 SNHLY and CDR2 FYNNEI. This clonotype was detected only a few times. No antigen is known for it. TCRdb independently ran MiXCR on the 5' RACE reads; one entry per CDR3 protein. The profile covers 500,000 to 600,000 distinct CDR3 sequences, with roughly a fifth appearing a single time and 0.91% taken by the ten largest. Study-wide results and caveats: Instead of following the same donors, the conclusions were based on cross-sectional statistical analysis.

These same records also appear under a second study, on T cells expressing NK-cell markers. From that report: Restriction of sorting to alpha-beta TCR T cells was accomplished in several experiments using an anti-gamma-delta TCR antibody. Dominant NKG2C+ clonotypes accounted for roughly 1.0-7.0% of CD8+ T cells in about 6 donors. Researchers report these clonotypes also headed the CD3+CD56-NKG2C+ fraction in four donors.

This clonotype was obtained from a woman between 18 and 29 years old in good health. The rearrangement joins TRBV2 to TRBJ2-5; D remains ambiguous. Material: CD4+ T cells sorted from blood. CDR3 nucleotide sequence: TGTGCCAGCAGTGAAGTGTCAGAGACCCAGTACTTC. This translates into CASSEVSETQYF.